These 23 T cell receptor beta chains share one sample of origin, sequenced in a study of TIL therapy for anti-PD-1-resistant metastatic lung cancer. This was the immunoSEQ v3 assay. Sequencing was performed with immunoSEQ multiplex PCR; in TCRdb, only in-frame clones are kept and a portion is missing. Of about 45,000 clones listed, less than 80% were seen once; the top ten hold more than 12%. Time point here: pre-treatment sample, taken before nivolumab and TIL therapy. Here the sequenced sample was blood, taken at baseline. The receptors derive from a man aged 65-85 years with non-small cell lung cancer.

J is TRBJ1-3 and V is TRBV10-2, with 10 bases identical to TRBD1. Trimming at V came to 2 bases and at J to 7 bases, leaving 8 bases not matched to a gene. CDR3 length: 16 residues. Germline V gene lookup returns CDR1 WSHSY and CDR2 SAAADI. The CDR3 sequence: CASSEPHRQGANTIYF. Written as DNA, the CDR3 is TGCGCCAGCAGTGAGCCCCATAGACAGGGGGCGAACACCATATATTTT.

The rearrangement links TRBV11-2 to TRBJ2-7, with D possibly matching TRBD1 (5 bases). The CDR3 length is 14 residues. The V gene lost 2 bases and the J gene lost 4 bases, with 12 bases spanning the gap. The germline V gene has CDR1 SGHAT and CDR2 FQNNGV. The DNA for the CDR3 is TGTGCCAGCAGCTTATCAGGGTTGGGATACGAGCAGTACTTC. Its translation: CASSLSGLGYEQYF.

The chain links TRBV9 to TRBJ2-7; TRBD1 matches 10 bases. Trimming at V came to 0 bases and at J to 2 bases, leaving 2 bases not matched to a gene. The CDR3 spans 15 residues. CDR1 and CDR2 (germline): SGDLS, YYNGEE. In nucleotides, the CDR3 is TGTGCCAGCAGCGTAGCAGGGACAGGGGCCTACGAGCAGTACTTC. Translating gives CASSVAGTGAYEQYF.

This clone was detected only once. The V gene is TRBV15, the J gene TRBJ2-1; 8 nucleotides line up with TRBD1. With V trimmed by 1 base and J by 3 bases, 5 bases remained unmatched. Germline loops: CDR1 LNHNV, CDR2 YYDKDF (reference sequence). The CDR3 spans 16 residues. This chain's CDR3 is CATSRADRVIYNEQFF. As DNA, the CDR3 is TGTGCCACCAGCAGAGCGGACAGGGTAATCTACAATGAGCAGTTCTTC.

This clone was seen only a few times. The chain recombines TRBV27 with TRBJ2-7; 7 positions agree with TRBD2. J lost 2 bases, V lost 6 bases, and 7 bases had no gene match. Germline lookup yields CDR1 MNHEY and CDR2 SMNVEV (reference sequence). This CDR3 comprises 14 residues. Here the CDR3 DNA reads TGTGCCAGCAGACCGGGACTACAACCCTACGAGCAGTACTTC. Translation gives CASRPGLQPYEQYF.

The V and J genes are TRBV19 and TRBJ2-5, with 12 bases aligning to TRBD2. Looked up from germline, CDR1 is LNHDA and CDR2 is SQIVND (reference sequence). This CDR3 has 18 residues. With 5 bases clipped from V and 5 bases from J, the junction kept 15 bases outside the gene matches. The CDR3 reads CASSSMTSGSSYLETQYF. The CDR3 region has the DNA TGTGCCAGTAGTTCGATGACTAGCGGGAGTTCATATCTGGAGACCCAGTACTTC.

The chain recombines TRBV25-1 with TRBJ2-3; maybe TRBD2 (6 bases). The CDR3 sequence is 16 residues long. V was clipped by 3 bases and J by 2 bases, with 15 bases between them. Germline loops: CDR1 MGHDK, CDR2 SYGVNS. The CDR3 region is CASSEAAGTVTDTQYF. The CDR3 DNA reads TGTGCCAGCAGTGAGGCAGCGGGTACTGTCACAGATACGCAGTATTTT.

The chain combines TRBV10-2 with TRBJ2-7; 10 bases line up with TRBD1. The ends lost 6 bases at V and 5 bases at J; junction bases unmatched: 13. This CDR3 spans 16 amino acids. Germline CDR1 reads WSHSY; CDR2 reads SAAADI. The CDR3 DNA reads TGCGCCAGCAGGGCTTTTGGGACAGGGGCGGACCACGAGCAGTACTTC. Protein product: CASRAFGTGADHEQYF.

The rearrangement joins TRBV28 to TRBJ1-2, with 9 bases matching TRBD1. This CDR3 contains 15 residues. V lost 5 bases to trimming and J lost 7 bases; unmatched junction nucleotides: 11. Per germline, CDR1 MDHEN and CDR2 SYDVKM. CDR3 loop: CASSREGQGEAGYTF. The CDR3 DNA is TGTGCCAGCAGTCGGGAGGGACAGGGTGAGGCTGGCTACACCTTC.

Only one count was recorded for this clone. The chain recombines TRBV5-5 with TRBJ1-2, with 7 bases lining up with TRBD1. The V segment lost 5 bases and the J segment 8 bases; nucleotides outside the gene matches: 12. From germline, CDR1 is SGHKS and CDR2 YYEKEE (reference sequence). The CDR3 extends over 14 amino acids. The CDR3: CASSVGDRVRGYTF. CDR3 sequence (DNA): TGTGCCAGCAGTGTGGGAGACAGGGTGAGGGGCTACACCTTC.

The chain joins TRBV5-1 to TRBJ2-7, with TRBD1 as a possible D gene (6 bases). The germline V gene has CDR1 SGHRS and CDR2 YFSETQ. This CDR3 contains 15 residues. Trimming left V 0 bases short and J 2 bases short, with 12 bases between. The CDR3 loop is CASSLAGTIAYEQYF. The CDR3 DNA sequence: TGCGCCAGCAGCTTGGCCGGGACAATTGCCTACGAGCAGTACTTC.

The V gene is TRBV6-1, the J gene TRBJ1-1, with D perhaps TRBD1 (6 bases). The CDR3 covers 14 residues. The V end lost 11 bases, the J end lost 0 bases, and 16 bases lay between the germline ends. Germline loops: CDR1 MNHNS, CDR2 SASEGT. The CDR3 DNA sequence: TGTGCCTCCCAAGGGGGGGGTATGAACACTGAAGCTTTCTTT. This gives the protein CASQGGGMNTEAFF.

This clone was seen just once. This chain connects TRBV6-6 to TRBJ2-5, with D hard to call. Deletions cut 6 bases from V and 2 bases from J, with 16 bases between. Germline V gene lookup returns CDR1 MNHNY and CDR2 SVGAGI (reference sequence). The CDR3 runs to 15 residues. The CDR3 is CASSDHESRQETQYF. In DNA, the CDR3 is TGTGCCAGCAGCGACCATGAGAGCAGACAAGAGACCCAGTACTTC.

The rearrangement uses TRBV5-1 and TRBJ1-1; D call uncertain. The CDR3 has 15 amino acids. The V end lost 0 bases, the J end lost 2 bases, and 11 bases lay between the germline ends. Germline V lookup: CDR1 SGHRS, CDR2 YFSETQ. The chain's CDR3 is CASSLGIGGNTEAFF. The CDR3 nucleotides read TGCGCCAGCAGCTTGGGGATCGGAGGTAACACTGAAGCTTTCTTT.

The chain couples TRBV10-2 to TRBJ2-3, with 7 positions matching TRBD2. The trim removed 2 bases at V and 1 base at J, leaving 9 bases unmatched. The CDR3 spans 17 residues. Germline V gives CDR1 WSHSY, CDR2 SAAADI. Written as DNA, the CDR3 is TGCGCCAGCAGTGAGCATACTGGGCTAGCGGGCACAGATACGCAGTATTTT. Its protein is CASSEHTGLAGTDTQYF.

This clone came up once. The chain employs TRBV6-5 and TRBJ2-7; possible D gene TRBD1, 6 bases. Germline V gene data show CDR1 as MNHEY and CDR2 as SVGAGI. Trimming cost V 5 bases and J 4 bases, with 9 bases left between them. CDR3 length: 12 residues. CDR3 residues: CASSNRAYEQYF. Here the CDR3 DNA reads TGTGCCAGCAGTAACAGGGCATACGAGCAGTACTTC.

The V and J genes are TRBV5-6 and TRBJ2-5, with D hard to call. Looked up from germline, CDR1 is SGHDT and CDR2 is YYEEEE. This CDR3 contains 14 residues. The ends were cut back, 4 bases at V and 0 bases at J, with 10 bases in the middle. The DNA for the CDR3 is TGTGCCAGCAGCACCCTAGGGAACCAAGAGACCCAGTACTTC. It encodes CASSTLGNQETQYF.

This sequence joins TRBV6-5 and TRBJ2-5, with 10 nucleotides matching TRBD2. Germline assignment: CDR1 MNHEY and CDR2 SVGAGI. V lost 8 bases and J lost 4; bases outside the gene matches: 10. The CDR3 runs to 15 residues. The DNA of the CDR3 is TGTGCCAGCGGAAAAGCGGGAGGGCCGGGAGAGACCCAGTACTTC. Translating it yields CASGKAGGPGETQYF.

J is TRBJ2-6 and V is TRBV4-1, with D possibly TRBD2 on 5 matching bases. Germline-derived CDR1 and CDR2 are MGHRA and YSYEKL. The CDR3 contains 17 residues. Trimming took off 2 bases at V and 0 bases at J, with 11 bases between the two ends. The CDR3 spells CASSQPGLSSGANVLTF. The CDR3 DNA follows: TGCGCCAGCAGCCAACCTGGACTCAGCTCTGGGGCCAACGTCCTGACTTTC.

The CDR3 DNA sequence: TGTGCCAGCAGCTTACAAGGCGGGTACGGCACAGATACGCAGTATTTT. This sequence encodes CASSLQGGYGTDTQYF. This chain connects TRBV11-2 to TRBJ2-3; TRBD2 is a possible D gene (5 bases). Between the trimmed V and J ends, which lost 2 bases and 1 base, there was a span of 13 bases. The CDR3 extends over 16 amino acids. The germline gives CDR1 SGHAT, CDR2 FQNNGV.

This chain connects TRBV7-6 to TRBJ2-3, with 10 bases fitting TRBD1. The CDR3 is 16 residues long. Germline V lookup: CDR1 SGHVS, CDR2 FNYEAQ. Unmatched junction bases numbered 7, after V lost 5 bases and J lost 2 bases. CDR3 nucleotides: TGTGCCAGCAGCCGCTCGGGACAGGGGTTCACAGATACGCAGTATTTT. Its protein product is CASSRSGQGFTDTQYF.

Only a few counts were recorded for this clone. CDR3 amino acids: CASSSTGATNTEAFF. The CDR3 DNA reads TGCGCCAGCAGCTCTACAGGGGCAACGAACACTGAAGCTTTCTTT. This chain connects TRBV5-1 to TRBJ1-1; TRBD1 aligns across 7 bases. The ends lost 3 bases at V and 1 base at J; junction bases unmatched: 6. The CDR3 sequence is 15 residues long. CDR1 is SGHRS, CDR2 YFSETQ, per germline.

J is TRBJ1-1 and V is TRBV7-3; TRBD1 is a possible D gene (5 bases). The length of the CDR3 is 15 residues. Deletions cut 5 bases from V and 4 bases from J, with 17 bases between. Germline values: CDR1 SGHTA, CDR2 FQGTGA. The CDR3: CASSPGGEGFTEAFF. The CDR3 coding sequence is TGTGCCAGCAGCCCTGGGGGAGAGGGATTCACTGAAGCTTTCTTT. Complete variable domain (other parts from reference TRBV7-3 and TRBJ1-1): GAGVSQTPSNKVTEKGKYVELRCDPISGHTALYWYRQSLGQGPEFLIYFQGTGAADDSGLPNDRFFAVRPEGSVSTLKIQRTERGDSAVYLCASSPGGEGFTEAFFGQGTRLTVV.